What follows is one T cell receptor beta chain and its context. The data stem from a study of regulatory T cells in long-lasting Graves disease. According to the study, TCR beta libraries were built with iRepertoire HTBI primers and CDR3-region Arm-PCR. TCRdb fed the multiplex PCR reads into MiXCR, producing one record per CDR3 protein. Of some 340,000 distinct CDR3 sequences listed, 10% to 15% are singletons. With 1 base removed from V and 8 bases from J, the gap between germline ends came to 22 bases. The CDR3 length is 17 residues. The germline V gene has CDR1 LGHDT and CDR2 YNNKEL (reference sequence). Time point reported: newly diagnosed GD, antithyroid drugs for less than 3 months. The TCR library was made from RNA extracted from PBMCs. These data also formed part of another study, on T cells in Graves' hyperthyroidism and ophthalmopathy.

The sequence derives from a woman aged 18-29 years with Graves disease. Source: peripheral blood mononuclear cells (PBMCs), taken at new diagnosis, from a patient treated with antithyroid drugs. The genes are TRBV3-1 and TRBJ2-3; TRBD2 is a possible D gene (6 bases). CDR3 in DNA: TGTGCCAGCAGCCAAGTCGGGGGAAGAAATCTTTTGGTTACGCAGTATTTT. Amino acids: CASSQVGGRNLLVTQYF.